This T cell receptor beta chain was sequenced in a study of cytomegalovirus exposure and HLA in healthy donors. Deletions cut 2 bases from V and 4 bases from J, with 9 bases between. This CDR3 is 14 amino acids long. Germline loops: CDR1 SGDLS, CDR2 YYNGEE. Clones were sequenced by immunoSEQ multiplex PCR, and TCRdb holds only the in-frame ones, with some missing. The repertoire holds 66,000 or so clones, with 97% as singletons. A word on this clone: The antigen is unknown.

General study findings and limits: Cytomegalovirus-associated status was assigned to about 150 TCR beta chains.

This chain uses TRBV9 with TRBJ2-2, with D unresolved. Sample: PBMCs. This TCR came from a woman younger than 35 in good health and CMV-seropositive. CDR3 in amino acids: CASSVDGSTGELFF. CDR3 nucleotides: TGTGCCAGCAGCGTTGACGGGTCCACCGGGGAGCTGTTTTTT.